Sequencing of this T cell receptor (beta chain) was carried out in a study of cytomegalovirus exposure and HLA in healthy donors. The PCR had 60 Vbeta and 13 Jbeta primers. Method: immunoSEQ multiplex PCR; TCRdb's copy keeps in-frame clones and lacks some. The profile shows some 160,000 clones, around 80% of them singletons. This CDR3 is 13 amino acids long. Germline CDR1 reads SGHRS; CDR2 reads YFSETQ. Study-level findings and limits: Reports credit the classifier with highly specific, highly sensitive diagnosis of cytomegalovirus status. TCR beta chains numbering more than 150 were designated cytomegalovirus-associated.

Details on this clone: Antigen unknown.

The sequence was collected from a woman aged 50 to 65 in good health and CMV-seronegative. The gene calls are TRBV5-1 and TRBJ2-5; D not certain. The end of the DNA fits TRBJ2-7 better, so the J call may be wrong. Sequencing used PBMCs. The CDR3 loop is CATRGQNSYEQYF. As DNA, the CDR3 is TGCGCCACTCGTGGGCAGAACTCCTACGAGCAGTACTTC.